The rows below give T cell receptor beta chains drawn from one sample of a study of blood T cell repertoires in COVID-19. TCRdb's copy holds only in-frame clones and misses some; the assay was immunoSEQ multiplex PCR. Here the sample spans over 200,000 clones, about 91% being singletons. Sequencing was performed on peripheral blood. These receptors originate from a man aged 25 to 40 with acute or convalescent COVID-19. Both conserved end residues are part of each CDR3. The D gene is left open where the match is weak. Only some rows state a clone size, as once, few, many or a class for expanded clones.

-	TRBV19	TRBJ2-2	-	TGTGCCAGTACCCAGATAGGGGCATACACCGGGGAGCTGTTTTTT	CASTQIGAYTGELFF
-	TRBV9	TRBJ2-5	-	TGTGCCAGCAGCCTAACCGGTGAGACCCAGTACTTC	CASSLTGETQYF
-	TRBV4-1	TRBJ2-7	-	TGCGCCAGCAGCCAAGCAGCGCTATCAGGGGCCGAGCAGTACTTC	CASSQAALSGAEQYF
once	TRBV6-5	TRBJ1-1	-	TGTGCCAGCAATCTGAGCGGCACTGAAGCTTTCTTT	CASNLSGTEAFF
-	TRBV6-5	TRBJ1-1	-	TGTGCCTCTCGTTCCCGGACTGCCACTGAAGCTTTCTTT	CASRSRTATEAFF
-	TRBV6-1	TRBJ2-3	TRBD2	TGTGCCAGCAGTGAAGTGGGACTAGCGGGGTTGGATACGCAGTATTTT	CASSEVGLAGLDTQYF
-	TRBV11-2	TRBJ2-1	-	TGTGCCAGCAGCTTAAGGAGTGAGCAGTTCTTC	CASSLRSEQFF
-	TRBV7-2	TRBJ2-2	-	TGTGCCAGCAGCTTAATATATCCCGGGGAGCTGTTTTTT	CASSLIYPGELFF
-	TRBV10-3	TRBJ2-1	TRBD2	TGTGCCATCAGGGGGGAGGGAAGAAATGAGCAGTTCTTC	CAIRGEGRNEQFF
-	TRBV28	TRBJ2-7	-	TGTGCCAGCAGATCCAACTACGAGCAGTACTTC	CASRSNYEQYF
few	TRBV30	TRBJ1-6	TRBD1	TGTGCCTGGGGCACCGGGACAGGGAACTCACCCCTCCACTTT	CAWGTGTGNSPLHF
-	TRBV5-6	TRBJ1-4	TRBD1	TGTGCCAGCAGCCTAAACACAGGGGTCTATGGTGAAAAACTGTTTTTT	CASSLNTGVYGEKLFF
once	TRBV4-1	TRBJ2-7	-	TGCGCCAGCAGCCTAGATGAGACTGCGTCCTACGAGCAGTACTTC	CASSLDETASYEQYF
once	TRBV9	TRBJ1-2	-	TGTGCCAGCAGGAGGTATGGCTACACCTTC	CASRRYGYTF
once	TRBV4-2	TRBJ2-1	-	TGTGCCAGCAGCCAAGATAGATCCTATATGTACAATGAGCAGTTCTTC	CASSQDRSYMYNEQFF
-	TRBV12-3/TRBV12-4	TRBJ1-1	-	TGTGCCAGCAGTTTAATCGAGGGCACTGAAGCTTTCTTT	CASSLIEGTEAFF
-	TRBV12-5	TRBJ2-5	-	TGTGCTAGACAGCCCGAGGGTCCAGGAGAGACCCAGTACTTC	CARQPEGPGETQYF
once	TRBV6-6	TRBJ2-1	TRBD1	TGTGCCAGCAGTTACGGGACAGGGTTTAATGAGCAGTTCTTC	CASSYGTGFNEQFF
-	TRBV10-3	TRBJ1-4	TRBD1	TGTGCCATCAGCAGGACAGGAAATGAAAAACTGTTTTTT	CAISRTGNEKLFF
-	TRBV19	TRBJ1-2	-	TGTGCCAGTAGTATCCAGGGATTGGGCTATGGCTACACCTTC	CASSIQGLGYGYTF
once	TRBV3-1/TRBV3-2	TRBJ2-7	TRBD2	TGTGCCAGCATCCGCGGCGGGCTAGCGGGAGGTGGTGAGCAGTACTTC	CASIRGGLAGGGEQYF
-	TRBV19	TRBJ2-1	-	TGTGCCAGTAGTTCAGGGAATGAGCAGTTCTTC	CASSSGNEQFF
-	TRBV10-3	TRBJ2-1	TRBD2	TGTGCCATCAGTGAGTCGACGGGGACTAGCGGGAGTGGTAATGAGCAGTTCTTC	CAISESTGTSGSGNEQFF
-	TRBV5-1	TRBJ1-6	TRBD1	TGCGCCAGCAGCTCCTGGGACAGCGGTAATTCACCCCTCCACTTT	CASSSWDSGNSPLHF
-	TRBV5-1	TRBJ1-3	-	TGCGCCAGCAGCTCGACCACGGGTGGGGGAAACACCATATATTTT	CASSSTTGGGNTIYF
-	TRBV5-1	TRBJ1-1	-	TGCGCCAGCAGCTTCGGAGGCGGCCTGAACACTGAAGCTTTCTTT	CASSFGGGLNTEAFF
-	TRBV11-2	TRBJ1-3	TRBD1	TGTGCCAGCAGCTTATCTGAGGGGGCGCAAGGAAACACCATATATTTT	CASSLSEGAQGNTIYF
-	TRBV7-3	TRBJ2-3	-	TGTGCCAGCAGCTTAGTGGGTAGCTCTAGCACAGATACGCAGTATTTT	CASSLVGSSSTDTQYF
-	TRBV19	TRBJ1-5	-	TGTGCCAGTCGGTGGGGGGATCAGCCCCAGCATTTT	CASRWGDQPQHF
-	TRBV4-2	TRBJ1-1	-	TGTGCCAGCAGCCAACCCAGGGTTGAGGACACTGAAGCTTTCTTT	CASSQPRVEDTEAFF
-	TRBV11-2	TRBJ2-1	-	TGTGCCAGCAGCTTAGTTCGGGGAGGATGGAATGAGCAGTTCTTC	CASSLVRGGWNEQFF
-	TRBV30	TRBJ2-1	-	TGTGCCTGGGGCACTAGGGACTCCTACAATGAGCAGTTCTTC	CAWGTRDSYNEQFF
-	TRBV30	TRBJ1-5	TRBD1	TGTGCCTGGAGTGTAGCCGGGACAGGGAGGGGGTATAGCAATCAGCCCCAGCATTTT	CAWSVAGTGRGYSNQPQHF
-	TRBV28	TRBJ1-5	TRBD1	TGTGCCAGCAGCTACTTCGACAGGGGGCGACGGGGAAGTCAGCCCCAGCATTTT	CASSYFDRGRRGSQPQHF
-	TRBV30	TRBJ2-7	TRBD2	TGTGCCTGGAACCCGGGACTAGCGGACTACGAGCAGTACTTC	CAWNPGLADYEQYF
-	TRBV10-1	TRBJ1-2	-	TGCGCCAGCAGCCCGATGGGGCACGGCTATGGCTACACCTTC	CASSPMGHGYGYTF
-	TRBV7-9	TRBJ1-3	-	TGTGCCAGCAGCTATAGTGTGTTCTCTGGAAACACCATATATTTT	CASSYSVFSGNTIYF
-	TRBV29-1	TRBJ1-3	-	TGCAGCGTTGATAGGGAGATCGAAAACACCATATATTTT	CSVDREIENTIYF
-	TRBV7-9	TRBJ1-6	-	TGTGCCAGCAGCTATCGCACAGGGAATTCACCCCTCCACTTT	CASSYRTGNSPLHF
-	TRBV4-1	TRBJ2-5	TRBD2	TGCGCCAGCAGCCAGGTTTGGAGCGGGGGGGCAGAGACCCAGTACTTC	CASSQVWSGGAETQYF
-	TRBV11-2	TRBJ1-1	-	TGTGCCAGCAGCTTAAATCACATGAACACTGAAGCTTTCTTT	CASSLNHMNTEAFF
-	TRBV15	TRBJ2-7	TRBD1	TGTGCCACCAGGGGGGACAGAACCTACGAGCAGTACTTC	CATRGDRTYEQYF
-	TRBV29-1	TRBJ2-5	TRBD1	TGCAGCGTTCTGTGGACAGGACACAAAGAGACCCAGTACTTC	CSVLWTGHKETQYF
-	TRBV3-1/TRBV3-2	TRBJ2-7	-	TGTGCCAGCAGCCAACGGGGTGAAGGGGGCTACGAGCAGTACTTC	CASSQRGEGGYEQYF
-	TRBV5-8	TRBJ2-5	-	TGTGCCAGCAGCTTAAGGACAGAAGAGACCCAGTACTTC	CASSLRTEETQYF
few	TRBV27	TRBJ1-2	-	TGTGCCAGCACCCCGGTGGGGGACGCGGGAGCGTATGGCTACACCTTC	CASTPVGDAGAYGYTF